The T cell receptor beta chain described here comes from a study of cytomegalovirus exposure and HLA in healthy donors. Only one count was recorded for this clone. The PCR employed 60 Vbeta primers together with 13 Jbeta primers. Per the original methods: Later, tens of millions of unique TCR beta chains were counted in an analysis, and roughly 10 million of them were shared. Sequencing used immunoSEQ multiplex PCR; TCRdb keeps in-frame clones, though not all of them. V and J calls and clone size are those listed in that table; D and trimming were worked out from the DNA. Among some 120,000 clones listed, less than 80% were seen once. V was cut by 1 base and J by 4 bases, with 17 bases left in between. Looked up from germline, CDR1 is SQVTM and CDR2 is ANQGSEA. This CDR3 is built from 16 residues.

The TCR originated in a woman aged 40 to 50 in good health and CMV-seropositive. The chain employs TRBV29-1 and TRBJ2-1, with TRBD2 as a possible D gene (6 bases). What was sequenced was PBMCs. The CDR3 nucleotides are TGCAGCGTTGAAGGGGGTAGCGGAACCAGTTACAATGAGCAGTTCTTC. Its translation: CSVEGGSGTSYNEQFF.